Shown below are 13 T cell receptor beta chains from a single sample sequenced in a study of human T cells and chemical hapten exposure. TCRdb fed the RACE reads into MiXCR, producing one record per CDR3 protein. This sample has 340,000 or so distinct CDR3 sequences, with approximately 6.3% found just once. Time point reported: patch test 1, 2 weeks after DPC sensitization. Treatment of the sample: therapeutic diphenylcyclopropenone sensitization with weekly scalp DPC. The sample in question was whole blood, obtained in connection with sensitization to the hapten diphenylcyclopropenone (DPC). These receptors originate from a woman aged 18-30 years with alopecia areata. Some clones in this sample may be carry-over from other donors' samples.

This clonotype appeared many times. V gene TRBV7-2 combines with J gene TRBJ2-5; D assignment may be TRBD1 or TRBD2 (5 bases each). V shed 2 bases and J shed 5 bases, with 15 bases lying between them. Germline CDR1 is SGHTA and CDR2 is FQGNSA. CDR3 length equals 15 residues. This chain's CDR3 is CASSLIGAHQETQYF. The CDR3 region has the DNA TGTGCCAGCAGCTTAATCGGGGCCCATCAGGAGACCCAGTACTTC.

The V call is TRBV9, the J call TRBJ2-3; 12 bases align to TRBD1. Per the germline V gene, CDR1 is SGDLS and CDR2 is YYNGEE. Losses at the gene ends were 3 bases for V and 7 bases for J; bases not matched to a gene: 3. The CDR3 consists of 14 residues. In DNA form, the CDR3 reads TGTGCCAGCAGCGCAGGGACAGGGGGCTATACGCAGTATTTT. Translating it yields CASSAGTGGYTQYF.

This clonotype was observed many times. This rearrangement joins TRBV7-2 to TRBJ2-3; 9 bases are a match to TRBD2. The V gene end was trimmed by 5 bases and the J gene end by 1 base; junction bases not matched to a gene: 7. This CDR3 contains 16 residues. Germline values: CDR1 SGHTA, CDR2 FQGNSA. CDR3: CASSPRVAGGTDTQYF. CDR3 in DNA: TGTGCCAGCAGCCCCCGGGTAGCGGGGGGCACAGATACGCAGTATTTT. Full variable domain (remainder filled in from reference TRBV7-2 and TRBJ2-3): GAGVSQSPSNKVTEKGKDVELRCDPISGHTALYWYRQSLGQGLEFLIYFQGNSAPDKSGLPSDRFSAERTGGSVSTLTIQRTQQEDSAVYLCASSPRVAGGTDTQYFGPGTRLTVL.

This clonotype was seen only a few times. V usage is TRBV12-3 or TRBV12-4 and J usage is TRBJ1-5, with D unclear. The CDR3 totals 14 residues. V was clipped by 5 bases and J by 5 bases, with 13 bases between them. CDR3 DNA sequence: TGTGCCAGCAGTCCGGACCGATCTTATCAGCCCCAGCATTTT. This gives the protein CASSPDRSYQPQHF.

The chain combines TRBV29-1 with TRBJ1-1; 7 bases are shared with TRBD1. The CDR3 length is 14 residues. In germline, CDR1 is SQVTM, CDR2 ANQGSEA. J was trimmed by 3 bases and V by 4 bases; bases with no gene match: 8. The CDR3 here is CSVAILTGDTEAFF. Here the CDR3 DNA reads TGCAGCGTTGCGATATTAACAGGGGACACTGAAGCTTTCTTT. Filled out from reference TRBV29-1 and TRBJ1-1, the complete variable domain reads SAVISQKPSRDICQRGTSLTIQCQVDSQVTMMFWYRQQPGQSLTLIATANQGSEATYESGFVIDKFPISRPNLTFSTLTVSNMSPEDSSIYLCSVAILTGDTEAFFGQGTRLTVV.

This clonotype was observed a handful of times. The rearrangement uses TRBV4-2 and TRBJ2-1, with 11 bases fitting TRBD2. CDR3 length: 15 residues. Germline V gives CDR1 LGHNA, CDR2 YNFKEQ. V lost 3 bases and J lost 8; bases outside the gene matches: 6. CDR3 amino acids: CASSQELAGVDEQFF. The CDR3 coding sequence is TGTGCCAGCAGCCAGGAACTAGCGGGGGTTGATGAGCAGTTCTTC.

The chain recombines TRBV27 with TRBJ2-3; possibly TRBD2 for D (5 bases). CDR1 and CDR2 (germline): MNHEY, SMNVEV (reference sequence). Trimming shortened V by 8 bases and J by 3 bases, and 15 bases separated the two germline ends. The CDR3 has 14 residues. The CDR3 nucleotides are TGTGCCAGCGGAACCATGGGAGAAACAGATACGCAGTATTTT. Translated: CASGTMGETDTQYF.

CDR3 DNA sequence: TGTGCCAGCACTTTAGCGGGGGGGCCGGGAGATACGCAGTATTTT. This encodes CASTLAGGPGDTQYF. This chain joins TRBV11-2 and TRBJ2-3; 11 bases align to TRBD2. The germline gives CDR1 SGHAT, CDR2 FQNNGV. The CDR3 is 15 residues long. The V gene end was trimmed by 7 bases and the J gene end by 5 bases; junction bases not matched to a gene: 8. The full variable domain, its missing parts supplied by reference TRBV11-2 and TRBJ2-3, is EAGVAQSPRYKIIEKRQSVAFWCNPISGHATLYWYQQILGQGPKLLIQFQNNGVVDDSQLPKDRFSAERLKGVDSTLKIQPAKLEDSAVYLCASTLAGGPGDTQYFGPGTRLTVL.

This clonotype showed up many times. V gene TRBV12-3 or TRBV12-4 combines with J gene TRBJ2-3, with 7 bases identical to TRBD2. V lost 3 bases, J lost 1 base, and 1 base stayed unmatched. The CDR3 totals 14 residues. The CDR3 reads CASSFRGGTDTQYF. For the CDR3, the DNA is TGTGCCAGCAGTTTTCGGGGGGGCACAGATACGCAGTATTTT.

This clonotype was recorded a few times. The chain uses TRBV5-4 and TRBJ2-7; 10 bases agree with TRBD2. V lost 0 bases to trimming and J lost 4 bases; unmatched junction nucleotides: 4. The CDR3 sequence is 15 residues long. Germline V gene lookup returns CDR1 SGHNT and CDR2 YYREEE (reference sequence). The CDR3 nucleotides read TGTGCCAGCAGCTTGGGGACTAGCGGTGGATACGAGCAGTACTTC. This codes for CASSLGTSGGYEQYF.

This clonotype was counted a few times. The genes are TRBV28 and TRBJ1-2; D remains ambiguous. Germline lookup yields CDR1 MDHEN and CDR2 SYDVKM. This CDR3 region has 11 residues. Here the CDR3 DNA reads TGTGCTGCCGACTCCAACTATGGCTACACCTTC. It codes for CAADSNYGYTF.

This clonotype was picked up a small number of times. The CDR3 loop is CASSVFEAFSGNTIYF. The CDR3 DNA is TGTGCCAGCAGCGTATTTGAGGCGTTCTCTGGAAACACCATATATTTT. This chain connects TRBV9 to TRBJ1-3; no clear D. There are 16 residues in the CDR3. V was cut by 1 base and J by 0 bases, with 11 bases left in between. Per germline, CDR1 SGDLS and CDR2 YYNGEE.

This clonotype was recorded at least ten times. V and J are TRBV7-8 and TRBJ2-1; possibly TRBD1 for D (5 bases). With 5 bases removed from V and 2 bases from J, the gap between germline ends came to 10 bases. Germline lookup yields CDR1 SGHVS and CDR2 FQNEAQ. The CDR3 loop spans 14 amino acids. The CDR3 protein is CASSADSTYNEQFF. DNA of the CDR3: TGTGCCAGCAGCGCCGACAGTACCTACAATGAGCAGTTCTTC.